A single sample is the source of the 20 T cell receptor beta chains below, sequenced in a study of blood T cell repertoires in COVID-19. This table comes from immunoSEQ multiplex PCR, and its TCRdb copy is limited to in-frame clones, with some not included. The profile covers 35,000 to 45,000 clones, with around 85% appearing a single time and 10% to 15% taken by the ten largest. The sample comprised peripheral blood. The receptor source for this set is a human donor in a cohort sampled during active COVID-19.

V gene TRBV5-1 combines with J gene TRBJ1-2; 7 bases line up with TRBD1. J was trimmed by 8 bases and V by 2 bases; bases with no gene match: 9. The germline V gene encodes CDR1 SGHRS and CDR2 YFSETQ. CDR3 size: 14 residues. The CDR3 coding sequence is TGCGCCAGCAGCTTCGACAGGGCCGCCATAGGCTACACCTTC. It yields the protein CASSFDRAAIGYTF.

V gene TRBV2 combines with J gene TRBJ2-3, with 11 bases matching TRBD2. Per the germline V gene, CDR1 is SNHLY and CDR2 is FYNNEI. Trimming removed 7 bases from V and 3 bases from J; junction bases left unmatched: 9. This CDR3 contains 16 residues. The CDR3 spells CASKLISGGVTDTQYF. CDR3 DNA: TGTGCCAGCAAACTAATTAGCGGGGGGGTGACAGATACGCAGTATTTT.

The chain links TRBV2 to TRBJ2-7; TRBD1 aligns across 7 bases. Trimming at V came to 6 bases and at J to 2 bases, leaving 7 bases not matched to a gene. Looked up from germline, CDR1 is SNHLY and CDR2 is FYNNEI. The CDR3 extends over 14 amino acids. The CDR3 region has the DNA TGTGCCAGCAGCTCGGACAGGTCAGCCTACGAGCAGTACTTC. It encodes CASSSDRSAYEQYF. Full variable domain (missing parts from reference TRBV2 and TRBJ2-7): EPEVTQTPSHQVTQMGQEVILRCVPISNHLYFYWYRQILGQKVEFLVSFYNNEISEKSEIFDDQFSVERPDGSNFTLKIRSTKLEDSAMYFCASSSDRSAYEQYFGPGTRLTVT.

The V gene is TRBV7-9, the J gene TRBJ2-5; D may be TRBD1 (5 bases). The CDR3 loop spans 13 amino acids. Trimming pared 3 bases from V and 0 bases from J, leaving 5 bases between. Germline V gives CDR1 SEHNR, CDR2 FQNEAQ (reference sequence). CDR3 sequence: CASSLDNQETQYF. CDR3 DNA: TGTGCCAGCAGCTTGGACAACCAAGAGACCCAGTACTTC.

This rearrangement joins TRBV5-6 to TRBJ1-5; D perhaps matches TRBD1 (5 bases). The CDR3 covers 14 residues. V lost 0 bases and J 11 bases, leaving 15 bases between the germline ends. CDR1 and CDR2 (germline): SGHDT, YYEEEE. The CDR3 bases are TGTGCCAGCAGCTTGGATGGGTTGCCAGGGTCCCAGCATTTT. Residues: CASSLDGLPGSQHF.

The chain has TRBV18 and TRBJ1-1; 7 bases line up with TRBD1. The CDR3 loop spans 15 amino acids. J was trimmed by 1 base and V by 4 bases; bases with no gene match: 6. CDR1 and CDR2 from the germline V gene are KGHSH and LQKENI. This CDR3 reads CASSLEQGRNTEAFF. The CDR3 region has the DNA TGTGCCAGCTCACTTGAACAGGGGCGGAACACTGAAGCTTTCTTT.

The rearrangement links TRBV6-6 to TRBJ1-1; no firm D call. Germline loops: CDR1 MNHNY, CDR2 SVGAGI (reference sequence). V was clipped by 6 bases and J by 4 bases, with 21 bases between them. CDR3 size: 16 residues. Here the CDR3 reads CASSYIPSGGGTEAFF. CDR3 DNA: TGTGCCAGCAGCTATATCCCCTCGGGAGGTGGCACTGAAGCTTTCTTT.

This clone was seen a few times. The chain is built from TRBV3-1 (or the pseudogene TRBV3-2) and TRBJ2-5; the match to TRBD1 covers 8 bases. The CDR3 has 13 residues. The V segment lost 4 bases and the J segment 5 bases; nucleotides outside the gene matches: 3. The V gene's germline CDR1 is LGHDT and CDR2 YNNKEL (reference sequence). As DNA, the CDR3 is TGTGCCAGCAGCCGACAGGGGTGGGAGACCCAGTACTTC. Its translation: CASSRQGWETQYF.

This clone was seen just once. The chain links TRBV27 to TRBJ2-3; 7 bases map to TRBD1. Trimming at V came to 1 base and at J to 6 bases, leaving 7 bases not matched to a gene. The germline CDR1 and CDR2 sequences are MNHEY and SMNVEV (reference sequence). The CDR3 is made up of 15 amino acids. CDR3 loop: CASSLWSGGMDTQYF. The CDR3, as DNA: TGTGCCAGCAGTTTATGGTCAGGGGGTATGGATACGCAGTATTTT.

This rearrangement joins TRBV5-4 to TRBJ2-5; D is undetermined. Per germline, CDR1 SGHNT and CDR2 YYREEE (reference sequence). The CDR3 totals 13 residues. The ends were cut back, 3 bases at V and 1 base at J, with 7 bases in the middle. CDR3 residues: CASSSPLQETQYF. Written as DNA, the CDR3 is TGTGCCAGCAGCTCCCCCCTCCAAGAGACCCAGTACTTC.

The gene calls are TRBV7-2 and TRBJ2-5; 7 nucleotides match TRBD1. The germline gives CDR1 SGHTA, CDR2 FQGNSA. The CDR3 extends over 18 amino acids. V lost 4 bases and J lost 5; bases outside the gene matches: 19. The CDR3 protein is CASSSLGRIGGNRETQYF. CDR3 coding DNA: TGTGCCAGCAGCTCCCTGGGTAGGATAGGGGGCAATAGGGAGACCCAGTACTTC.

The J gene is TRBJ2-2, the V gene TRBV28; 8 bases match TRBD1. Germline V gene data show CDR1 as MDHEN and CDR2 as SYDVKM. The CDR3 spans 16 residues. After removal of 3 bases from V and 2 bases from J, the junction contained 5 bases not matched to a gene. CDR3 coding DNA: TGTGCCAGCAGTTTCCTCCCAGGGGGCAACACCGGGGAGCTGTTTTTT. Translated: CASSFLPGGNTGELFF.

The chain couples TRBV9 to TRBJ1-3, with D unclear. The germline V gene has CDR1 SGDLS and CDR2 YYNGEE. This CDR3 has 15 amino acids. Between the trimmed V and J ends, which lost 0 bases and 2 bases, there was a span of 9 bases. The CDR3 loop is CASSVVGGTGNTIYF. The CDR3 coding sequence is TGTGCCAGCAGCGTAGTGGGAGGAACTGGAAACACCATATATTTT.

This clone was counted a few times. This chain uses TRBV5-6 with TRBJ2-5; 14 bases align to TRBD2. This CDR3 has 17 residues. Trimming at V came to 0 bases and at J to 1 base, leaving 2 bases not matched to a gene. The germline V gene encodes CDR1 SGHDT and CDR2 YYEEEE. The CDR3 protein is CASSLVGTSGSQETQYF. The CDR3 nucleotides read TGTGCCAGCAGCTTGGTTGGGACTAGCGGGAGCCAAGAGACCCAGTACTTC. Based on the CDR3 plus reference TRBV5-6 and TRBJ2-5, the full variable domain is DAGVTQSPTHLIKTRGQQVTLRCSPKSGHDTVSWYQQALGQGPQFIFQYYEEEERQRGNFPDRFSGHQFPNYSSELNVNALLLGDSALYLCASSLVGTSGSQETQYFGPGTRLLVL.

The table lists this clone with a count of one. This sequence joins TRBV5-6 and TRBJ2-2; D unclear. With 1 base removed from V and 5 bases from J, the gap between germline ends came to 15 bases. Germline-derived CDR1 and CDR2 are SGHDT and YYEEEE. This CDR3 has 16 residues. The CDR3: CASSLLLRLTTGELFF. In DNA form, the CDR3 reads TGTGCCAGCAGCTTGTTACTAAGGTTGACTACCGGGGAGCTGTTTTTT.

This clone appeared once. The rearrangement uses TRBV4-1 and TRBJ1-4, with 7 bases fitting TRBD1. The V gene end was trimmed by 2 bases and the J gene end by 2 bases; junction bases not matched to a gene: 5. Germline CDR1 and CDR2: MGHRA and YSYEKL. The CDR3 sequence is 16 residues long. The CDR3 DNA is TGCGCCAGCAGCCAAACAACAGGGGTGACTAATGAAAAACTGTTTTTT. Amino acids: CASSQTTGVTNEKLFF.

This clone was picked up a small number of times. The rearrangement links TRBV7-2 to TRBJ1-5; 7 bases map to TRBD1. This CDR3 is built from 14 residues. V shed 6 bases, J shed 3 bases, and the junction held 5 bases outside the gene matches. CDR1 and CDR2 from the germline V gene are SGHTA and FQGNSA. The CDR3 region has the DNA TGTGCCAGCAGTAGAGACAGGGACAATCAGCCCCAGCATTTT. Encoded protein: CASSRDRDNQPQHF.

This clone was detected only once. This sequence joins TRBV7-6 and TRBJ2-7; tentative D call: TRBD2 (6 bases). Per the germline V gene, CDR1 is SGHVS and CDR2 is FNYEAQ. V was clipped by 5 bases and J by 3 bases, with 17 bases between them. The CDR3 runs to 15 residues. The CDR3 nucleotides are TGTGCCAGCAGCCCCCGATCTGGGGGGTACTACGAGCAGTACTTC. Protein sequence: CASSPRSGGYYEQYF. Supplemented by reference TRBV7-6 and TRBJ2-7, the full variable domain reads GAGVSQSPRYKVTKRGQDVALRCDPISGHVSLYWYRQALGQGPEFLTYFNYEAQQDKSGLPNDRFSAERPEGSISTLTIQRTEQRDSAMYRCASSPRSGGYYEQYFGPGTRLTVT.

The CDR3 spells CASSPQTASYEQYF. CDR3 in DNA: TGTGCCAGCAGCCCCCAGACAGCTTCCTACGAGCAGTACTTC. The chain carries TRBV7-2 and TRBJ2-7; tentatively, D is TRBD1 (5 bases). Deletions cut 5 bases from V and 1 base from J, with 12 bases between. CDR3 length: 14 residues. Germline loops: CDR1 SGHTA, CDR2 FQGNSA.

The chain links TRBV19 to TRBJ2-3, with 11 bases identical to TRBD1. J was trimmed by 6 bases and V by 2 bases; bases with no gene match: 4. CDR3 length: 15 residues. Germline assignment: CDR1 LNHDA and CDR2 SQIVND (reference sequence). The CDR3 spells CASSIFGQGADTQYF. The CDR3 DNA reads as TGTGCCAGTAGTATATTTGGACAGGGGGCCGATACGCAGTATTTT.